Presented here are 21 T cell receptor beta chains from one specimen sequenced in a study of T cell responses to AZD1222 COVID-19 vaccine. TCRdb's copy holds only in-frame clones and misses some; the assay was immunoSEQ multiplex PCR. The sample lists some 120,000 clones; roughly 84% were seen once. The sample in question was peripheral blood, obtained 28 days after the second AZD1222 dose. The receptors here all came from an adult who received the AZD1222 COVID-19 vaccine.

The chain combines TRBV11-2 with TRBJ2-5, with a weak D call TRBD1 (6 bases). This CDR3 contains 14 residues. Germline assignment: CDR1 SGHAT and CDR2 FQNNGV. The germline V and J ends were trimmed by 6 bases and 1 base, with 12 bases remaining between them. The CDR3 reads CASRSTGFQETQYF. The CDR3, as DNA: TGTGCCAGCAGATCTACAGGGTTCCAAGAGACCCAGTACTTC.

This clone was seen only once. The CDR3 DNA is TGTGCCAGCAGGCAGGGGGCGGGTAATTCACCCCTCCACTTT. The encoded protein is CASRQGAGNSPLHF. The genes are TRBV11-2 and TRBJ1-6, with TRBD1 identical over 8 bases. The CDR3 consists of 14 residues. Germline V CDR1 and CDR2: SGHAT, FQNNGV. V lost 6 bases to trimming and J lost 6 bases; unmatched junction nucleotides: 4.

This clone was counted once. V and J are TRBV9 and TRBJ2-3; no definite D call. The CDR3 runs 13 residues. V lost 0 bases and J 4 bases, leaving 6 bases between the germline ends. The V gene's germline CDR1 is SGDLS and CDR2 YYNGEE. CDR3 protein: CASSVGPPDTQYF. The CDR3 region has the DNA TGTGCCAGCAGCGTAGGGCCCCCAGATACGCAGTATTTT.

This clone was seen just once. Other DNA sequences from this sample encode an identical CDR3 as well. The V call is TRBV3-1 (or the pseudogene TRBV3-2), the J call TRBJ1-5; D unresolved. Looked up from germline, CDR1 is LGHDT and CDR2 is YNNKEL (reference sequence). V shed 1 base and J shed 0 bases, with 4 bases lying between them. The CDR3 loop spans 14 amino acids. The CDR3 loop reads CASSQGFSNQPQHF. The DNA of the CDR3 is TGTGCCAGCAGCCAAGGGTTTAGCAATCAGCCCCAGCATTTT.

The chain couples TRBV10-1 to TRBJ2-3, with unresolved D. Germline CDR1 and CDR2: WNHNN and SYGVQD (reference sequence). The CDR3 has 13 amino acids. The V end was cut by 0 bases, the J end by 5 bases, with 6 bases between. CDR3 DNA: TGCGCCAGCAGTGAGTCGATGGGAGATACGCAGTATTTT. Translating it yields CASSESMGDTQYF.

The sample holds a few counts of this clone. The V call is TRBV18, the J call TRBJ2-3; 15 bases line up with TRBD2. This CDR3 is built from 16 residues. Trimming cost V 3 bases and J 6 bases; bases outside gene matches: 4. Germline V gene data show CDR1 as KGHSH and CDR2 as LQKENI. CDR3 in DNA: TGTGCCAGCTCACCTGGGACTAGCGGGGGGATTGATACGCAGTATTTT. As protein: CASSPGTSGGIDTQYF.

The rearrangement joins TRBV19 to TRBJ1-6; 7 bases match TRBD1. V shed 11 bases, J shed 9 bases, and the junction held 7 bases outside the gene matches. The CDR3 length is 12 residues. CDR1 and CDR2 (germline): LNHDA, SQIVND (reference sequence). The CDR3 nucleotides are TGTGCCTGCCGGGACAGAGGTTCACCCCTCCACTTT. Its translation is CACRDRGSPLHF.

The genes are TRBV12-3 or TRBV12-4 and TRBJ1-6; D might be TRBD1 (5 bases). V was shortened by 6 bases and J by 5 bases, with 8 bases between the two germline ends. The CDR3 has 13 residues. CDR3 protein: CASRWDDNSPLHF. As DNA, the CDR3 is TGTGCCAGCAGGTGGGACGATAATTCACCCCTCCACTTT.

The chain employs TRBV15 and TRBJ1-3; D is unclear. This CDR3 is 14 amino acids long. Germline V gene lookup returns CDR1 LNHNV and CDR2 YYDKDF (reference sequence). The V and J ends lost 1 base and 0 bases respectively, with 4 bases between them. The CDR3 coding sequence is TGTGCCACCAGCAGAGGGAACTCTGGAAACACCATATATTTT. Its translation is CATSRGNSGNTIYF.

The J gene is TRBJ1-2, the V gene TRBV29-1; D gene uncertain. This CDR3 has 13 amino acids. Deletions cut 4 bases from V and 8 bases from J, with 17 bases between. Germline V gene lookup returns CDR1 SQVTM and CDR2 ANQGSEA. The CDR3 reads CSVVLKLGGGYTF. The CDR3, as DNA: TGCAGCGTTGTCCTGAAACTGGGTGGAGGCTACACCTTC.

Concerning this clone itself: A junction end diverges from the germline sequence, so it may reflect a read error. V gene TRBV18 combines with J gene TRBJ2-5, with 8 bases aligning to TRBD1. The CDR3 spans 13 residues. Germline CDR1 reads KGHSH; CDR2 reads LQKENI. The CDR3 DNA is TGTGCCAGCTCGCCCTCACCCCAGGGGGCTAGGGACTTC. It codes for CASSPSPQGARDF.

The J gene is TRBJ1-1, the V gene TRBV19; TRBD1 might be the D (6 bases). V lost 9 bases and J 4 bases, leaving 21 bases between the germline ends. Germline loops: CDR1 LNHDA, CDR2 SQIVND (reference sequence). This CDR3 comprises 15 residues. Written as DNA, the CDR3 is TGTGCCAGCGGGATTTACAGGGTAGGAGGCACTGAAGCTTTCTTT. Its translation: CASGIYRVGGTEAFF.

A remark on this clone: A much larger clone lies one base from this, so it may be a read error. V gene TRBV11-2 combines with J gene TRBJ2-2; the D is unclear. CDR1 is SGHAT and CDR2 is FQNNGV in the germline V gene. V gave up 0 bases and J gave up 7 bases, with 3 bases separating them. The CDR3 runs 12 residues. The DNA for the CDR3 is TGTGCCAGCAGCTTAGAGGTCGGGGAGCTGTTTTTT. Amino acids: CASSLEVGELFF.

This chain joins TRBV14 and TRBJ1-2; tentatively, D is TRBD1 (5 bases). Germline assignment: CDR1 SGHDN and CDR2 FVKESK. V shed 0 bases and J shed 3 bases, with 17 bases lying between them. CDR3 length equals 17 residues. CDR3 DNA sequence: TGTGCCAGCAGCCAAGATTTTTTCCCAGGGCGCTACTATGGCTACACCTTC. Encoded protein: CASSQDFFPGRYYGYTF.

This rearrangement joins TRBV14 to TRBJ1-2, with D perhaps TRBD1 (6 bases). Trimming removed 4 bases from V and 7 bases from J, with 13 bases in between. The CDR3 length is 13 residues. CDR1 SGHDN and CDR2 FVKESK come from the germline V gene. The CDR3 spells CASSPWGAGGYTF. CDR3 DNA sequence: TGTGCCAGCAGCCCTTGGGGGGCGGGTGGCTACACCTTC.

This clone was recorded a few times. The V and J genes are TRBV4-1 and TRBJ1-5; D is uncertain. Germline CDR1 and CDR2: MGHRA and YSYEKL. The V end was cut by 0 bases, the J end by 3 bases, with 6 bases between. This CDR3 comprises 14 residues. As DNA, the CDR3 is TGCGCCAGCAGCCAAGACAGCACCAATCAGCCCCAGCATTTT. This translates into CASSQDSTNQPQHF.

The genes are TRBV3-1 (or the pseudogene TRBV3-2) and TRBJ1-2; TRBD1 agrees at 8 bases. The germline gives CDR1 LGHDT, CDR2 YNNKEL (reference sequence). The CDR3 contains 15 residues. V dropped 5 bases and J dropped 4; count of bases not matched to a gene: 9. CDR3 loop: CASSDARQGSYGYTF. The CDR3 bases are TGTGCCAGCAGCGATGCAAGACAGGGGAGCTATGGCTACACCTTC.

The chain has TRBV3-1 (or the pseudogene TRBV3-2) and TRBJ2-3; possibly TRBD1 for D (6 bases). The V end lost 4 bases, the J end lost 11 bases, and 13 bases lay between the germline ends. The CDR3 is 12 amino acids. From germline, CDR1 is LGHDT and CDR2 YNNKEL (reference sequence). The CDR3 reads CASSPTGWGQYF. The CDR3 DNA reads as TGTGCCAGCAGCCCAACAGGGTGGGGGCAGTATTTT.

The chain carries TRBV29-1 and TRBJ1-6; TRBD1 is a possible D gene (5 bases). The CDR3 has 13 amino acids. With 6 bases removed from V and 9 bases from J, the gap between germline ends came to 15 bases. Germline CDR1 is SQVTM and CDR2 is ANQGSEA. The CDR3 bases are TGCAGCGTCGGGGCAGAGGCGGGTTCACCCCTCCACTTT. It is translated as CSVGAEAGSPLHF.

This clone is a singleton in its sample. This chain joins TRBV2 and TRBJ2-1; 8 nucleotides line up with TRBD2. The germline V gene has CDR1 SNHLY and CDR2 FYNNEI. The V segment lost 2 bases and the J segment 0 bases; nucleotides outside the gene matches: 3. This CDR3 contains 16 residues. The CDR3 spells CASSEPRGGSYNEQFF. The CDR3 DNA reads as TGTGCCAGCAGTGAACCCCGGGGGGGCTCCTACAATGAGCAGTTCTTC.

This clone was counted a single time. V usage is TRBV15 and J usage is TRBJ1-5; D unresolved. Trimming took off 1 base at V and 4 bases at J, with 14 bases between the two ends. Germline CDR1 reads LNHNV; CDR2 reads YYDKDF (reference sequence). The CDR3 extends over 16 amino acids. The DNA for the CDR3 is TGTGCCACCAGCAGAGTTGGTCAGGCCCTGAATCAGCCCCAGCATTTT. It specifies CATSRVGQALNQPQHF.